The 5 T cell receptor beta chains reported below all come from one sample, sequenced in a study of beta chain features in type 1 diabetes. cDNA synthesis used the whole RNA isolate, giving expressed TCRB sequences. Libraries were prepared by immunoSEQ multiplex PCR; TCRdb keeps only in-frame clonotypes and omits some of them. In the table there are 600,000 or so clones, over 10% of which are singletons. Their antigens are not known. The study's findings and limits: For Type 1 diabetes patients, all four CD4+ subsets carried TCRB CDR3s that were moderately but significantly shorter.

The specimen sequenced was naive CD4+ T cells from blood. The receptors were sampled from a man younger than 40 with type 1 diabetes.

V is TRBV5-1 and J is TRBJ1-1; D gene unclear. The germline V gene encodes CDR1 SGHRS and CDR2 YFSETQ. This CDR3 has 13 residues. V was cut by 4 bases and J by 1 base, with 8 bases left in between. In nucleotides, the CDR3 is TGCGCCAGCAGCCCCCGACAGAACACTGAAGCTTTCTTT. The encoded protein is CASSPRQNTEAFF.

The V and J genes are TRBV7-8 and TRBJ2-1; D could derive from TRBD1 or TRBD2 (5 bases each). The CDR3 loop spans 15 amino acids. Germline V gene data show CDR1 as SGHVS and CDR2 as FQNEAQ. V was trimmed by 8 bases and J by 7 bases, leaving 21 bases between them. CDR3 in amino acids: CASAPGRVGGNEQFF. Here the CDR3 DNA reads TGTGCCAGCGCCCCAGGGCGGGTAGGTGGGAATGAGCAGTTCTTC.

This clone was seen a handful of times. CDR3 in amino acids: CAISESEGSSYEQYF. CDR3 sequence (DNA): TGTGCCATCAGTGAGTCCGAAGGTAGCTCCTACGAGCAGTACTTC. V and J are TRBV10-3 and TRBJ2-7; D is uncertain. V lost 0 bases, J lost 0 bases, and 9 bases lay in between. The CDR3 loop spans 15 amino acids. Germline CDR1 ENHRY, CDR2 SYGVKD.

The chain links TRBV7-9 to TRBJ2-1; D unresolved. The V and J ends lost 6 bases and 10 bases respectively, with 13 bases between them. This CDR3 spans 12 amino acids. CDR1 SEHNR and CDR2 FQNEAQ come from the germline V gene (reference sequence). The CDR3 bases are TGTGCCAGCAGGCCCTTCGGATGGGAGCAGTTCTTC. Its translation is CASRPFGWEQFF.

V and J are TRBV2 and TRBJ1-1; D unclear. Germline V gives CDR1 SNHLY, CDR2 FYNNEI. The CDR3 has 8 residues. V lost 11 bases and J lost 11, with 9 bases in between. CDR3 bases: TGTGCCTCCCTGGGGGCTTTCTTT. This encodes CASLGAFF.